This T cell receptor (beta chain) was captured in a study of T cell repertoires in cytomegalovirus infection. Study-level information: Well-studied HLA-B-restricted CMV epitopes were used in the study alongside recently identified HLA-C-restricted ones. In public TCR beta signatures, there were indications of both CMV infection and matching HLA type.

Study-wide points: Carriage of CMV together with the relevant HLA was identifiable through cumulative public TCR beta family frequency. HLA-C-restricted CMV clonotypes gave the most frequent clonotype in two of eight donors.

This CDR3 region has 16 residues. Trimming removed 0 bases from V and 5 bases from J, with 16 bases in between. Germline CDR1 and CDR2: LGHNA and YSLEER. TCRdb itself ran the reads through MiXCR, one entry per CDR3 protein. The sample lists fewer than 850,000 distinct CDR3 sequences, roughly 28% seen once, with about an eighth in the top ten. Turning to this clonotype: Its target is unknown.

This receptor was taken from a human donor in good health (CMV status not recorded). Some clones in this sample may be carry-over from other donors' samples. V and J are TRBV4-3 and TRBJ2-5; D may be TRBD2 (6 bases). This specimen consisted of cultured CD8+ T cells from PBMCs, obtained from culture after CMV antigen stimulation. CDR3 amino acids: CASSQDHGLTGETQYF. The CDR3 region has the DNA TGCGCCAGCAGCCAAGATCACGGACTAACAGGCGAGACCCAGTACTTC.